The 7 T cell receptor beta chains presented below share a single source sample, sequenced in a study of CD8+ T cells in alopecia areata. Sequencing relied on a cDNA template that was reverse transcribed from extracted RNA. Assay used: immunoSEQ multiplex PCR; TCRdb lists only in-frame clones, some missing. The sample yields 95,000 to 100,000 clones, around 55% seen once. Indicated treatment: oral pan-JAK inhibitor, 5-10 mg twice daily. Here the sequenced sample was CD8+ T cells sorted from blood, taken at week 4, from a patient treated with tofacitinib. These receptors were collected from a human donor with alopecia areata.

The rearrangement uses TRBV18 and TRBJ2-3; no reliable D call. The CDR3 contains 17 residues. V was trimmed by 3 bases and J by 2 bases, leaving 18 bases between them. The germline V gene has CDR1 KGHSH and CDR2 LQKENI. CDR3 amino acids: CASSPARDVVLTDTQYF. CDR3 nucleotides: TGTGCCAGCTCACCGGCCCGCGATGTCGTCCTCACAGATACGCAGTATTTT.

The chain carries TRBV29-1 and TRBJ1-2; the match to TRBD1 covers 7 bases. V lost 6 bases to trimming and J lost 2 bases; unmatched junction nucleotides: 6. The CDR3 is 13 residues long. Germline V CDR1 and CDR2: SQVTM, ANQGSEA. DNA of the CDR3: TGCAGCGTGAGGACAGGATTGAACTATGGCTACACCTTC. Translated: CSVRTGLNYGYTF.

This clone was counted only a few times. The chain employs TRBV5-6 and TRBJ1-1, with D perhaps matching TRBD1 (5 bases). CDR1 SGHDT and CDR2 YYEEEE come from the germline V gene. The V end lost 4 bases, the J end lost 4 bases, and 20 bases lay between the germline ends. The CDR3 extends over 16 amino acids. CDR3: CASSPHAGTSFTEAFF. The CDR3, as DNA: TGTGCCAGCAGCCCTCACGCCGGGACCTCTTTCACTGAAGCTTTCTTT.

This chain uses TRBV10-3 with TRBJ2-3, with TRBD1 identical over 7 bases. V lost 8 bases to trimming and J lost 0 bases; unmatched junction nucleotides: 2. Germline values: CDR1 ENHRY, CDR2 SYGVKD. This CDR3 has 13 residues. CDR3: CAIGTASTDTQYF. The CDR3, as DNA: TGTGCCATCGGGACAGCTAGCACAGATACGCAGTATTTT.

V is TRBV13 and J is TRBJ1-2, with D hard to call. Per germline, CDR1 PRHDT and CDR2 FYEKMQ (reference sequence). This CDR3 has 16 residues. Deletions cut 5 bases from V and 1 base from J, with 17 bases between. CDR3: CASSDADEGYNYGYTF. In DNA, the CDR3 is TGTGCCAGCAGCGACGCCGACGAAGGATATAACTATGGCTACACCTTC.

V and J are TRBV5-1 and TRBJ2-7; D remains ambiguous. CDR3 size: 15 residues. Germline V CDR1 and CDR2: SGHRS, YFSETQ. V lost 4 bases to trimming and J lost 3 bases, with 17 bases between them. CDR3 protein: CASSETHNPNYEQYF. CDR3 coding DNA: TGCGCCAGCAGCGAAACTCATAACCCTAACTACGAGCAGTACTTC.

The chain uses TRBV7-9 and TRBJ1-5; D may be TRBD1 (6 bases). This CDR3 contains 14 residues. Trimming removed 8 bases from V and 0 bases from J, with 11 bases in between. Germline V gene sequence: CDR1 SEHNR, CDR2 FQNEAQ (reference sequence). The CDR3 region is CASAHRDSNQPQHF. The CDR3 DNA reads as TGTGCCAGCGCTCACAGGGATAGCAATCAGCCCCAGCATTTT.